This T cell receptor (beta chain) was retrieved from a study of follicular helper T cells after annual influenza vaccination (dated by TCRdb to between 2016 and 2019). Describing the broader study: Blood was collected on days 0, 7 and 28 after each seasonal influenza vaccination. The 2015 samples were processed right after collection, while the 2013-2014 samples were cryopreserved. One week after vaccination, a second recruited cohort of approximately twelve subjects (Table S1) displayed a similar ICOS+CD38+ cTfh response. To study recall of cTfh clones, some subjects were followed across successive annual vaccinations spanning the 2013-2014, 2014-2015 and 2015-2016 seasons. Multi-year samples were obtained from roughly 6 subjects, with two vaccination seasons covered for a few subjects and three seasons covered for two subjects.

As concerns this clone: What antigen it recognizes has not been identified. One base away there is no much larger clone; base qualities are not given.

Per the germline V gene, SGHVS is the CDR1 and FNYEAQ is the CDR2. The CDR3, cysteine through phenylalanine, is 15 amino acids long. The read is trimmed to its CDR3 DNA, 45 bases read in frame from base 1. V sheds 5 bases and J sheds 0 bases, leaving 10 bases between their ends. The library was prepared using the immunoSEQ multiplex PCR assay. Adaptive Biotechnologies carried out TCRB amplification, library preparation, sequencing and preliminary bioinformatics at Survey level resolution. TCRB sequencing used multiplex PCR amplification of genomic DNA from sorted cTfh populations. In the source study's methods: Clonality was calculated in R as 1 minus normalized Shannon entropy, and the Gini index was calculated with the R package ineq. Overlap score was defined as the summed counts of shared sequences divided by the total counts of all sequences in both compared samples. Fisher's exact test, with an assumed theoretical repertoire of 10^7 TCRB sequences, was used to assess the significance of shared clonotypes. Sourced from immuneACCESS, this table was stored by TCRdb with only in-frame sequences that have V and J called. A share of the clones is absent; for the studies checked, an unresolved V gene accounts for under half, and the remainder has no known explanation. V and J calls and clone size follow that table, whereas D and trimming were derived from the DNA. A total of 9,500 to 15,000 clones appear in this sample, 60% to 80% of them only once. The top ten clones comprise 3.6% of the sample.

Broader findings and caveats from the paper: With successive annual vaccinations, a recurrent oligoclonal ICOS+CD38+ cTfh response was recalled, and this response contained tetramer and AIM influenza-specific clonotypes. ICOS+CD38+ cTfh clonality correlated with the frequency of that population, and its change correlated with the change in circulating plasmablast frequency. Day 7 ICOS+CD38+ clones were most often found later in ICOS-CD38- cTfh, suggesting that subset may serve as a memory reservoir. Productive TCRB sequences were recovered from only about 8.5-20% of analyzed cells, so rare clonotypes could not be sampled.

The sample's time point label, decoded: 2015-2016 season, pre-vaccination. TCRB sequencing was used to follow sorted CD4 subsets from the blood of adults before and after they were given the seasonal inactivated influenza vaccine (Fluvarix). To be eligible, subjects had to be community-dwelling and could not have received an influenza vaccine during the previous 6 months. Exclusions included influenza vaccine contraindications, substance abuse, HIV/AIDS, active malignancy, immunomodulatory medication and active illness such as respiratory infection. Per time point, between about 40 and 100 mL of blood was sampled. Circulating Tfh were defined as non-naive CD4+CXCR5+PD-1+ cells and sorted into ICOS+CD38+ and ICOS-CD38- fractions. PBMC were isolated using Ficoll-Paque PLUS or SepMate separation. Before DNA was extracted, the cell subsets were sorted from PBMC using a BD FACS Aria.

This material consisted of CXCR5+ CD38- circulating T follicular helper cells from blood, taken on the day of influenza vaccination. Per the publication, the cell subset or site label means: circulating Tfh, non-naive CD4+CXCR5+PD-1+ (ICOS+CD38+ or ICOS-CD38-). This receptor was taken from an adult who received the influenza vaccine. The chain was built from TRBV7-6 and TRBJ2-2, with TRBD2 tentatively as D gene (5 bases match). The DNA sequence is given as TGTGCCAGCAGCCCGATCGGGGCGAACACCGGGGAGCTGTTTTTT. Its translation reads: CASSPIGANTGELFF. Reference TRBV7-6 and TRBJ2-2 proteins supply the regions before and after the CDR3; the full variable domain is: GAGVSQSPRYKVTKRGQDVALRCDPISGHVSLYWYRQALGQGPEFLTYFNYEAQQDKSGLPNDRFSAERPEGSISTLTIQRTEQRDSAMYRCASSPIGANTGELFFGEGSRLTVL.